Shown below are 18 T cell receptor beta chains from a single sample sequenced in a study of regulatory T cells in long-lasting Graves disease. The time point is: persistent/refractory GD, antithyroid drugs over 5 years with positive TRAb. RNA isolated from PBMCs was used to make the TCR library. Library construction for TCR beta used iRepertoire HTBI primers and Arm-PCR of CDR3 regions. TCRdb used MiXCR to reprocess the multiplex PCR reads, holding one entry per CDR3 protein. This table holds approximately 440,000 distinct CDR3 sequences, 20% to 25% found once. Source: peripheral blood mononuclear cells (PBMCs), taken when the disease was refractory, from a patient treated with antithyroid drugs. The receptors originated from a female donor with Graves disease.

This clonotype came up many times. The CDR3 region is CASSFLETQYF. The CDR3 DNA is TGTGCCAGCAGTTTTCTGGAGACCCAGTACTTC. The chain links TRBV28 to TRBJ2-5; no firm D call. V lost 3 bases and J lost 5, with 4 bases in between. The V gene's germline CDR1 is MDHEN and CDR2 SYDVKM. This CDR3 is built from 11 residues.

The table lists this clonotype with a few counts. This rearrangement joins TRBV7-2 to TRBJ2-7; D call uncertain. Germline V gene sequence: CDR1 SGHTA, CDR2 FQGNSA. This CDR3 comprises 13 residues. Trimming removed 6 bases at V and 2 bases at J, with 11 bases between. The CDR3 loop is CASRRSITYEQYF. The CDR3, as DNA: TGTGCCAGCAGACGAAGCATAACCTACGAGCAGTACTTC.

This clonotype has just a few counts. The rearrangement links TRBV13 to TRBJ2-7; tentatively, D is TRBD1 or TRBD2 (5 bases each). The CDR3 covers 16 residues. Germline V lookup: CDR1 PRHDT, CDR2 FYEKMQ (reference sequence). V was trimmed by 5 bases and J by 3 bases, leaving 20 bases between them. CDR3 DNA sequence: TGTGCCAGCAGCCGGCCTACGTCGGGGCGAGGCTACGAGCAGTACTTC. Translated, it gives CASSRPTSGRGYEQYF.

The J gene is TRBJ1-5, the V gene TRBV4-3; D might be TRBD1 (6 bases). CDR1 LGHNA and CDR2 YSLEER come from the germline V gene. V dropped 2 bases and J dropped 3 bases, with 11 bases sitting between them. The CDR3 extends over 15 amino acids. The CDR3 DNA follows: TGCGCCAGCAGCCAAAATACAGGGTTCAATCAGCCCCAGCATTTT. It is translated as CASSQNTGFNQPQHF.

CDR3 sequence (DNA): TGTGCCAGCAGTTTAGTGCAGGGGGCGGGCACCGGGGAGCTGTTTTTT. Protein: CASSLVQGAGTGELFF. The chain uses TRBV27 and TRBJ2-2; 8 bases match TRBD1. With V trimmed by 2 bases and J by 4 bases, 6 bases remained unmatched. The CDR3 totals 16 residues. Germline CDR1 is MNHEY and CDR2 is SMNVEV (reference sequence).

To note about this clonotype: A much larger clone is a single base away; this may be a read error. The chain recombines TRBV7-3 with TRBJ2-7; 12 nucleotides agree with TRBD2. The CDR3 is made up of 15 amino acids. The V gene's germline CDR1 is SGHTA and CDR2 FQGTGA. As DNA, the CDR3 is TGTGCCAGCAGCACCGGACTAGCGGGACCCTACGGGCAGTACTTC. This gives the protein CASSTGLAGPYGQYF.

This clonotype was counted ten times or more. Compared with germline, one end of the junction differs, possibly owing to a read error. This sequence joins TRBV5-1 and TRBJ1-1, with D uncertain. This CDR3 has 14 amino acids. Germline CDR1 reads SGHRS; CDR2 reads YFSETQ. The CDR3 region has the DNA TGTGCCAGCAGCTTAGCGGGGATGAACACTGAAGCTTTCTTT. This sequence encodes CASSLAGMNTEAFF.

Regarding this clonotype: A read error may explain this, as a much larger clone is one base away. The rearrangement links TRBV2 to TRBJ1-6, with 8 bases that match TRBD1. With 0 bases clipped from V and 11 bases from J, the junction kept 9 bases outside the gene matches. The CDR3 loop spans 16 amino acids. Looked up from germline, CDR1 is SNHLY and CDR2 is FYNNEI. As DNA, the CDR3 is TGTGCCAGCAGTGAAGCCAGGACAGGGAGCGGTCCACCCCTCCACTTT. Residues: CASSEARTGSGPPLHF.

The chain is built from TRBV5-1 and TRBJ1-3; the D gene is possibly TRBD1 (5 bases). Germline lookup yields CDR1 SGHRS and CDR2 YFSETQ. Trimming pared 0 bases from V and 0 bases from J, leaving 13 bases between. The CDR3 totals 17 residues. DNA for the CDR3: TGCGCCAGCAGCTTGGGGGACGGTTCTTACTCTGGAAACACCATATATTTT. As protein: CASSLGDGSYSGNTIYF.

The CDR3 sequence: CASSLAVIKGDSNQPQHF. DNA of the CDR3: TGTGCCAGCAGCTTAGCCGTAATTAAGGGGGATAGCAATCAGCCCCAGCATTTT. The rearrangement links TRBV7-2 to TRBJ1-5, with D possibly being TRBD1 (6 bases). Germline V gives CDR1 SGHTA, CDR2 FQGNSA. The CDR3 length is 18 residues. V was pared by 0 bases and J by 0 bases, with 15 bases between.

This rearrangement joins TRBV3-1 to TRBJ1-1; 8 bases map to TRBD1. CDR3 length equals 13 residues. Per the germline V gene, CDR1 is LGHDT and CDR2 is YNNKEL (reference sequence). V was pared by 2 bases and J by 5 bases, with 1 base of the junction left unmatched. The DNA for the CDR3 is TGTGCCAGCAGCCAATACAGGGGGACTGAAGCTTTCTTT. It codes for CASSQYRGTEAFF.

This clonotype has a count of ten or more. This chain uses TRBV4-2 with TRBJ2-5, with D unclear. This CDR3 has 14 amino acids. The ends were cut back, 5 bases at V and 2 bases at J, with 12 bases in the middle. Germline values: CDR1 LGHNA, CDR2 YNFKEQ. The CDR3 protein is CASSFRDGQETQYF. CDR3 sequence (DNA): TGTGCCAGCAGCTTCAGAGACGGACAAGAGACCCAGTACTTC.

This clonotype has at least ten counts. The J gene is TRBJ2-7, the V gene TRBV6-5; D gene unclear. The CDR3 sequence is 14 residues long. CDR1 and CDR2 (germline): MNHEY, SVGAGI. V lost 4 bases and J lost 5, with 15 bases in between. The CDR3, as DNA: TGTGCCAGCAGTTTCCGTACCCCCACGGACGAGCAGTACTTC. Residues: CASSFRTPTDEQYF.

As DNA, the CDR3 is TGTGCCAGCTCACTACTAGAGCTGGGGACAGATACGCAGTATTTT. Protein: CASSLLELGTDTQYF. The chain links TRBV18 to TRBJ2-3; TRBD2 is a possible D gene (5 bases). V lost 4 bases and J 3 bases, leaving 14 bases between the germline ends. The V gene's germline CDR1 is KGHSH and CDR2 LQKENI. The CDR3 consists of 15 residues.

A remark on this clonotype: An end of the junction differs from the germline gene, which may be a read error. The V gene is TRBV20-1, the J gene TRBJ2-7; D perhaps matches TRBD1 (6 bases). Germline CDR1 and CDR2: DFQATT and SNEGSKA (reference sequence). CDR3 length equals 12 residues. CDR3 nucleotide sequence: TGCAGTGGGTCGCAGGGGTACTACAAGCAGTACTTC. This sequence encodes CSGSQGYYKQYF.

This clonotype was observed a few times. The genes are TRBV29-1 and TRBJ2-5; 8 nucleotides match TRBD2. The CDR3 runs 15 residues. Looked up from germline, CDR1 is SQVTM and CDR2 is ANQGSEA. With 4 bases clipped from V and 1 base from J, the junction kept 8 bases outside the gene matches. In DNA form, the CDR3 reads TGCAGCGTTGCCCTAACTAGCGGACTCCAAGAGACCCAGTACTTC. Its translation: CSVALTSGLQETQYF.

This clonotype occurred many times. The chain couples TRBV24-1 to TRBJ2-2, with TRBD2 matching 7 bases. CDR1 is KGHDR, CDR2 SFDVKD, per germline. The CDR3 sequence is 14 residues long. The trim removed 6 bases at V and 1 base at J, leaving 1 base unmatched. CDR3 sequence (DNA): TGTGCCACCAGTCCGGGAGGGAACACCGGGGAGCTGTTTTTT. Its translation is CATSPGGNTGELFF.

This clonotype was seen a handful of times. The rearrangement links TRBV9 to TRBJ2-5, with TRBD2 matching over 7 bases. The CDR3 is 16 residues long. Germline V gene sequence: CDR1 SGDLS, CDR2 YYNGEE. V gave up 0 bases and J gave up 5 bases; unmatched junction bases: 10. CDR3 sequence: CASSVGEGPPPETQYF. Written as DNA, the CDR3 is TGTGCCAGCAGCGTAGGGGAGGGACCACCCCCGGAGACCCAGTACTTC. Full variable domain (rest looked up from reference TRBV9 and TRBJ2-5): DSGVTQTPKHLITATGQRVTLRCSPRSGDLSVYWYQQSLDQGLQFLIQYYNGEERAKGNILERFSAQQFPDLHSELNLSSLELGDSALYFCASSVGEGPPPETQYFGPGTRLLVL.